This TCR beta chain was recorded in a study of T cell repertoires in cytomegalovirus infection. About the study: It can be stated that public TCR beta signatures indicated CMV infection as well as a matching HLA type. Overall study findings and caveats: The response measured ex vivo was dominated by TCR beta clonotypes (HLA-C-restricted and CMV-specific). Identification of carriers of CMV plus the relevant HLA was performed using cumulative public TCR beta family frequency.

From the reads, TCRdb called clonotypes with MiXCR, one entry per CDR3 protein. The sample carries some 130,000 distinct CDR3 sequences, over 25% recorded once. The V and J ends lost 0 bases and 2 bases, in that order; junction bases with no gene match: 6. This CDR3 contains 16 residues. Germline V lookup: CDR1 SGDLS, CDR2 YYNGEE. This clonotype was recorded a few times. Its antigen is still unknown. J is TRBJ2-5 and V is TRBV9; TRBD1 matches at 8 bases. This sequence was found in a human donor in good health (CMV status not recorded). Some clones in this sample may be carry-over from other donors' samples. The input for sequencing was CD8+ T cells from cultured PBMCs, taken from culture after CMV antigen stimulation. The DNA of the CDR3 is TGTGCCAGCAGCGTAGGAGGACAGGGCTTACAAGAGACCCAGTACTTC. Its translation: CASSVGGQGLQETQYF.